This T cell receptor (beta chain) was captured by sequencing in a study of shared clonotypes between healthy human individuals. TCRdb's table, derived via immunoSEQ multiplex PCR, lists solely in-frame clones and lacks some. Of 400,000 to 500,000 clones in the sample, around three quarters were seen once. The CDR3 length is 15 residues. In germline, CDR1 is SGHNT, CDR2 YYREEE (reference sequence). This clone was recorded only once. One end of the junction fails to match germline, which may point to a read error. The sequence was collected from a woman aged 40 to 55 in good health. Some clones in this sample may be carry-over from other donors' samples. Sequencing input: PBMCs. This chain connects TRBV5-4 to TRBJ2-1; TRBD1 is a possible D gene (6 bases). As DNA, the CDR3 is TGCGCCAGCAGCCAAGTTGGGACAAACTCGGGTGAGCAGTTCTTC. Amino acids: CASSQVGTNSGEQFF.